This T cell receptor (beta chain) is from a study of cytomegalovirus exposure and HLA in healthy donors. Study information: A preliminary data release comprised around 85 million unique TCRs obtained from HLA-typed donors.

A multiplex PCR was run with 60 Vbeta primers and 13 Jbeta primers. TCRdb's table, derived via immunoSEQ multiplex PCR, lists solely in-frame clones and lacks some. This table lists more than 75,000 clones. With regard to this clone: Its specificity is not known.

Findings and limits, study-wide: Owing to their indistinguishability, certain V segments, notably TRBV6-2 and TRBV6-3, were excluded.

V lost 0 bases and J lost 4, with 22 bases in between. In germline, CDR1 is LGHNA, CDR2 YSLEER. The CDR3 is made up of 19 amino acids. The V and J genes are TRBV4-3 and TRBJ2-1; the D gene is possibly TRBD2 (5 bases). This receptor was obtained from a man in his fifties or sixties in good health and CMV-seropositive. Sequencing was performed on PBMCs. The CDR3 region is CASSQDLASSGDLYNEQFF. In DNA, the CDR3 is TGCGCCAGCAGCCAAGATTTGGCTAGCTCCGGCGACTTATACAATGAGCAGTTCTTC.